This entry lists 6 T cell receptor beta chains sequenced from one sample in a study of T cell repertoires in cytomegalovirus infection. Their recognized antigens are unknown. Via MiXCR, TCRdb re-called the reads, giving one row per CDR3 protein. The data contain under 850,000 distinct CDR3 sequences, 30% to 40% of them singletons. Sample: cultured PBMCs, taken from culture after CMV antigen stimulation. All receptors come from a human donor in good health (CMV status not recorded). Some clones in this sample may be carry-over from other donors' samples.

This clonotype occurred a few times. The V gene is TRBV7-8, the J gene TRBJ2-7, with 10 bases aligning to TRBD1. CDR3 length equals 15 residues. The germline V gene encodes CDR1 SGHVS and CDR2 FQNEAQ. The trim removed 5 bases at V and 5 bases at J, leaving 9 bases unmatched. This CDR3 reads CASSQGGQGKNEQYF. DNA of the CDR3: TGTGCCAGCAGCCAGGGGGGACAGGGGAAGAACGAGCAGTACTTC.

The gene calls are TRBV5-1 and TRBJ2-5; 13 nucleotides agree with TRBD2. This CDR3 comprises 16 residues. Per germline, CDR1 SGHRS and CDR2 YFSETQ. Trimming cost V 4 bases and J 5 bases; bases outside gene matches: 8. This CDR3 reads CASSAGTSGIAETQYF. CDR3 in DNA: TGCGCCAGCAGCGCCGGGACTAGCGGGATTGCTGAGACCCAGTACTTC.

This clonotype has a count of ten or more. CDR3 coding DNA: TGTGCCAGCAGCCCTCAGGGCTCGATGTACGAGCAGTACTTC. This codes for CASSPQGSMYEQYF. This chain connects TRBV7-6 to TRBJ2-7; tentatively, D is TRBD1 (5 bases). Trimming removed 5 bases at V and 4 bases at J, with 15 bases between. Germline CDR1 and CDR2: SGHVS and FNYEAQ. This CDR3 region has 14 residues.

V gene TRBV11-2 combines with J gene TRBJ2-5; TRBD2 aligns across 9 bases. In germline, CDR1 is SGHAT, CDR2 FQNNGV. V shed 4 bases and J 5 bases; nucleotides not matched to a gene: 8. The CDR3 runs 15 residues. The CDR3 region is CASSSGLASAETQYF. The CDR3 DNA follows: TGTGCCAGCAGCTCGGGACTAGCTAGCGCGGAGACCCAGTACTTC.

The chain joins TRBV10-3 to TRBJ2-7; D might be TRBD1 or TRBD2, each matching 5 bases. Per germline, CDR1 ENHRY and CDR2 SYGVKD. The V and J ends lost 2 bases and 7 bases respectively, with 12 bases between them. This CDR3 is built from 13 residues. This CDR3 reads CAISEGTAREQYF. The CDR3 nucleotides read TGTGCCATCAGTGAGGGGACCGCCAGGGAGCAGTACTTC.

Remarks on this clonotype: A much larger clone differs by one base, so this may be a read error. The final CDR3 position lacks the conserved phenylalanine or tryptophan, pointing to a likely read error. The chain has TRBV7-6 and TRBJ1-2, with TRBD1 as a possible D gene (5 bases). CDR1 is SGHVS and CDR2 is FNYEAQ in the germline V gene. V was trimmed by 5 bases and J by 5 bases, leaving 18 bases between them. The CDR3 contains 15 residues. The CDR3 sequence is CASSAREGKVYGYTL. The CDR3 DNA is TGTGCCAGCAGCGCCAGGGAGGGGAAAGTTTATGGCTACACCTTA.